The source of this T cell receptor beta chain is a study of blood T cell repertoires in COVID-19. Background on the study: Acute-phase and convalescent COVID-19 samples originated in the United States, Italy and Spain. In each case, the material was cDNA or gDNA derived from T cells, B-cell-depleted T cells, or PBMCs.

Germline CDR1 and CDR2: MNHEY and SVGAGI. The length of the CDR3 is 14 residues. V was pared by 6 bases and J by 1 base, with 3 bases of the junction left unmatched. Authors' methods: Quantification of nucleated cells was approximated via reference gene primer amplification. Sequencing used immunoSEQ multiplex PCR; TCRdb keeps in-frame clones, though not all of them. V, J and clone size derive from that table, while D and trimming were established from the DNA sequence. The sample contains 310,000 or so clones, about nine tenths of which appear only once. Those enrolled in Seattle joined during active infection and were followed longitudinally afterward.

The clonotype comes from a young woman with COVID-19, enrolled during active disease. The sequenced material came from peripheral blood. This chain links TRBV6-5 with TRBJ1-5; 7 bases agree with TRBD1. The CDR3 DNA sequence: TGTGCCAGCAGACGGGGACAGAGCAATCAGCCCCAGCATTTT. Translated: CASRRGQSNQPQHF.